This record concerns one TCR beta chain sequence. The data originate from a study of cytomegalovirus exposure and HLA in healthy donors. In the PCR, 60 Vbeta and 13 Jbeta primers were used. TCRdb's copy holds only in-frame clones and misses some; the assay was immunoSEQ multiplex PCR. The sample has fewer than 250,000 clones, about 85% seen once. The TCR was taken from a woman between 50 and 59 years old in good health and CMV-seropositive. Sequencing was performed on PBMCs.

The CDR3, as DNA: TGTGCCAGCACTTTTGGTCCAGCGAACACCGGGGAGCTGTTTTTT. It specifies CASTFGPANTGELFF. The chain carries TRBV6-1 and TRBJ2-2; D not certain. Germline CDR1 reads MNHNS; CDR2 reads SASEGT. V was clipped by 7 bases and J by 0 bases, with 12 bases between them. The CDR3 is 15 residues long.